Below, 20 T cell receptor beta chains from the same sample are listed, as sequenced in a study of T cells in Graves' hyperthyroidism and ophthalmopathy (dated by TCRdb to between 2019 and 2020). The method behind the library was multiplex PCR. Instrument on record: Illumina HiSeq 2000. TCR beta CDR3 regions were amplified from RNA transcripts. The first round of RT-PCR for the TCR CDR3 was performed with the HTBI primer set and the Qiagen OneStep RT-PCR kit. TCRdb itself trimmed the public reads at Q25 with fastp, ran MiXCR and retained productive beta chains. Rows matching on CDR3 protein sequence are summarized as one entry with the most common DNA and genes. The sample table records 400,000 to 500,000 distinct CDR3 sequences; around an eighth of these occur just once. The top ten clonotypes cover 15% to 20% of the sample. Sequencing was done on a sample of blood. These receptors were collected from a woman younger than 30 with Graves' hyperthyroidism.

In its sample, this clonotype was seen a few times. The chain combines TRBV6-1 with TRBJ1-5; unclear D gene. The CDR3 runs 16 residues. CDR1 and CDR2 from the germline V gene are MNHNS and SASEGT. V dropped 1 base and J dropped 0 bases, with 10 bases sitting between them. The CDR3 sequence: CASSEVPGNSNQPQHF. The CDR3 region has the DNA TGTGCCAGCAGTGAAGTCCCGGGGAATAGCAATCAGCCCCAGCATTTT.

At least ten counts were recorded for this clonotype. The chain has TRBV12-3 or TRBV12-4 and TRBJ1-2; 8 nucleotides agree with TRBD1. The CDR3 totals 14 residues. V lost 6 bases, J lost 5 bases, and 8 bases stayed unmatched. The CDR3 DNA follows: TGTGCCAGCAGCGCGGACAGGGAAAGTTATGGCTACACCTTC. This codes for CASSADRESYGYTF.

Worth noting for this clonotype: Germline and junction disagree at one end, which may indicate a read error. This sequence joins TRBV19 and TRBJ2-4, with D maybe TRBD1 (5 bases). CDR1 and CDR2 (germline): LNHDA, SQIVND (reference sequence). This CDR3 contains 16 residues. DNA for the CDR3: TGTGCCAGTGGTATAAGCAGGGCAATGGCCAAAAACATTCAGTACTTC. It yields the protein CASGISRAMAKNIQYF.

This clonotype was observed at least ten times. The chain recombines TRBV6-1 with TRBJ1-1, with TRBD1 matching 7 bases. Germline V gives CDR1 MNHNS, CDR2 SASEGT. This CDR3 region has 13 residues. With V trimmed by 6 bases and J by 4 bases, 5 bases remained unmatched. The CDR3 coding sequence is TGTGCCAGCAGGCTAACAGGGGTCACTGAAGCTTTCTTT. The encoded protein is CASRLTGVTEAFF.

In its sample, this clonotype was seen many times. This CDR3 reads CASSYSAGVDTQYF. The CDR3 region has the DNA TGTGCCAGCAGTTACTCAGCGGGAGTAGATACGCAGTATTTT. The rearrangement uses TRBV6-5 and TRBJ2-3, with 8 bases fitting TRBD2. V trimming: 0 bases; J trimming: 5 bases; junction bases outside the gene matches: 1. Germline CDR1 MNHEY, CDR2 SVGAGI. This CDR3 has 14 residues.

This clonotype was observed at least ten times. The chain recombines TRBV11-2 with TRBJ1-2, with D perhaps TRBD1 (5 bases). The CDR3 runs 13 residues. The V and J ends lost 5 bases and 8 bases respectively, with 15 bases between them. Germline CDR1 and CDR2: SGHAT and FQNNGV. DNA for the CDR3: TGTGCCAGCAGCGGGACCGTTCACGGGGGCTACACCTTC. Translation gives CASSGTVHGGYTF.

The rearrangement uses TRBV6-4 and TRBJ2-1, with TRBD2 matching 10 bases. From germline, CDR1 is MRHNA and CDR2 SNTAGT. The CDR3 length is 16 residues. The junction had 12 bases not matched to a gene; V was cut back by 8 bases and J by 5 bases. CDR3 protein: CASAPRASGSHNEQFF. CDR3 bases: TGTGCCAGCGCCCCCCGGGCTAGCGGGAGCCACAATGAGCAGTTCTTC.

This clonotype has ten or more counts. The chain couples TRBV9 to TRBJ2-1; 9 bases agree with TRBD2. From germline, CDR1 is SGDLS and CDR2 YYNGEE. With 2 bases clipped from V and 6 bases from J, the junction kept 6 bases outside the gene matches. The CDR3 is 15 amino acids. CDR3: CASSVSGSPFNEQFF. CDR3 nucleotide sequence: TGTGCCAGCAGCGTTAGCGGGAGCCCTTTCAATGAGCAGTTCTTC.

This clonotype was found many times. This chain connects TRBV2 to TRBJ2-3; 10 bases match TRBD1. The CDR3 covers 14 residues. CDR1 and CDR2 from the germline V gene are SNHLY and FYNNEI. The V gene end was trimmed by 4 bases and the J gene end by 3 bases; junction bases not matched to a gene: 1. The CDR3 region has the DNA TGTGCCAGCAGTGCGGGACAGGGGACAGATACGCAGTATTTT. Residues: CASSAGQGTDTQYF.

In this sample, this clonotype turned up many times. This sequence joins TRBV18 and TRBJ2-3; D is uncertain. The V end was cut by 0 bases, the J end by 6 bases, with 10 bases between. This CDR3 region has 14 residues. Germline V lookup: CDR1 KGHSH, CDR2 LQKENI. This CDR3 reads CASSPPSPRDTQYF. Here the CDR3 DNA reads TGTGCCAGCTCACCACCGTCGCCCCGGGATACGCAGTATTTT.

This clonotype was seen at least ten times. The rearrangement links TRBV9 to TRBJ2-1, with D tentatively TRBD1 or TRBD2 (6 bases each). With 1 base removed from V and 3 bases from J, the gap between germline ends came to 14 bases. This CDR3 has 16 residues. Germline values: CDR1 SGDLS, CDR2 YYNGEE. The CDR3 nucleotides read TGTGCCAGCAGCGTATCGGGGGCCACGGTCTACAATGAGCAGTTCTTC. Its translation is CASSVSGATVYNEQFF.

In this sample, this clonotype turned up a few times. CDR3 amino acids: CASKSGRSGANVLTF. DNA of the CDR3: TGCGCCAGCAAGAGCGGGAGATCTGGGGCCAACGTCCTGACTTTC. V gene TRBV10-2 combines with J gene TRBJ2-6, with 8 bases matching TRBD2. CDR3 length: 15 amino acids. After removal of 7 bases from V and 1 base from J, the junction contained 3 bases not matched to a gene. The germline V gene encodes CDR1 WSHSY and CDR2 SAAADI.

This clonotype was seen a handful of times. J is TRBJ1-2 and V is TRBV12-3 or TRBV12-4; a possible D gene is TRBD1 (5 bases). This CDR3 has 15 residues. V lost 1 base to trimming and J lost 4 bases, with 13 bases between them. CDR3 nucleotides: TGTGCCAGCAGTTTAGGCGGGACTAAAAGCTATGGCTACACCTTC. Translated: CASSLGGTKSYGYTF.

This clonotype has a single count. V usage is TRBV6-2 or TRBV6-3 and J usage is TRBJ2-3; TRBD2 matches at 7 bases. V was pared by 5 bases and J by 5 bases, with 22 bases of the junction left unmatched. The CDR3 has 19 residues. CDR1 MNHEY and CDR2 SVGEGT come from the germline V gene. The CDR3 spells CASSGTTSEKLNLGDTQYF. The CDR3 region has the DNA TGTGCCAGCAGTGGAACCACTAGCGAGAAGTTAAATTTGGGAGATACGCAGTATTTT.

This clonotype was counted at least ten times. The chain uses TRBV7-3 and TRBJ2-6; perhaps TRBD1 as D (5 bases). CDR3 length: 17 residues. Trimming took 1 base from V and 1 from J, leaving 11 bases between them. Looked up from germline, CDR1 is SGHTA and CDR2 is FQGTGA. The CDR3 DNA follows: TGTGCCAGCAGCTTAATGGCTCCAGGGTCTGGGGCCAACGTCCTGACTTTC. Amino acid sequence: CASSLMAPGSGANVLTF.

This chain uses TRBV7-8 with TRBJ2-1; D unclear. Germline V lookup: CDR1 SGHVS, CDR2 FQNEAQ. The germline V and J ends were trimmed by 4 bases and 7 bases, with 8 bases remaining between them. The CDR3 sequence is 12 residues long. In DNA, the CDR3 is TGTGCCAGCAGCTGGGCCGAAAATGAGCAGTTCTTC. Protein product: CASSWAENEQFF.

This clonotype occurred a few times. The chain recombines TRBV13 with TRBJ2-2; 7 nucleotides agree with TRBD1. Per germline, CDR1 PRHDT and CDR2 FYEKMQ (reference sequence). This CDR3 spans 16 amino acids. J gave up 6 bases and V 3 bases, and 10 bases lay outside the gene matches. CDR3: CASSFAQQTGAGELFF. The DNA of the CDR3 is TGTGCCAGCAGCTTCGCTCAACAAACAGGGGCCGGGGAGCTGTTTTTT.

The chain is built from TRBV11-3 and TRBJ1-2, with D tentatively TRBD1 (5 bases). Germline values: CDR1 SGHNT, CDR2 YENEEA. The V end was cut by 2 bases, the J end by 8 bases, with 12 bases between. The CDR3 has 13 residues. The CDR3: CASSLRVSGGYTF. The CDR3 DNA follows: TGTGCCAGCAGCTTACGAGTCTCAGGGGGCTACACCTTC.

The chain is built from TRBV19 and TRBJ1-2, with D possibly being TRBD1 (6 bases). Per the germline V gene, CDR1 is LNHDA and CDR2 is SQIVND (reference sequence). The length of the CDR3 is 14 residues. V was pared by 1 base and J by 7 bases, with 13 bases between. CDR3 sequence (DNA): TGTGCCAGTAGTATAGTGTCGACAGGCGGTGGCTACACCTTC. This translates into CASSIVSTGGGYTF.

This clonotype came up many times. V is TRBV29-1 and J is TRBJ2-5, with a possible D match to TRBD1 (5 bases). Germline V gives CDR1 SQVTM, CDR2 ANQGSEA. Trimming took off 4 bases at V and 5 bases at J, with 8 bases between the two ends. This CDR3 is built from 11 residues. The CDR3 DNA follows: TGCAGCGTTGCAGGGCCGGAGACCCAGTACTTC. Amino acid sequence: CSVAGPETQYF.